The present T cell receptor (beta chain) was sequenced within a study of blood T cell repertoires in COVID-19. Background on the study: The United States, Italy and Spain provided the acute and convalescent COVID-19 samples. T cells, B-cell-depleted T cells, or PBMCs supplied cDNA or gDNA.

Germline CDR1 reads ENHRY; CDR2 reads SYGVKD. V dropped 2 bases and J dropped 7; count of bases not matched to a gene: 13. The CDR3 is 16 amino acids. Methods used by the authors: Estimated nucleated cell counts came from reference gene primer amplification. Clones were read by immunoSEQ multiplex PCR, and TCRdb kept only the in-frame ones, dropping some. The V and J calls and the clone size are those of that table, but D and trimming were determined from the DNA. The data contain 250,000 to 300,000 clones, approximately 87% of them singletons. This clonotype was sampled from a woman aged 40 to 49 who had recovered from COVID-19. The gene calls are TRBV10-3 and TRBJ1-2; 7 bases are shared with TRBD1. Source material: peripheral blood. The CDR3, as DNA: TGTGCCATCAGTGAGGGGATAGGGGGCAGAGTAGGTGGCTACACCTTC. Its protein product is CAISEGIGGRVGGYTF.